The rows below give T cell receptor beta chains drawn from one sample of a study of regulatory T cells in long-lasting Graves disease. TCRdb independently ran MiXCR on the multiplex PCR reads; one entry per CDR3 protein. Of 400,000 to 450,000 distinct CDR3 sequences listed, over 15% are singletons. A further study also used this sample, focusing on T cells in Graves' hyperthyroidism and ophthalmopathy.

This specimen was peripheral blood mononuclear cells (PBMCs), taken at new diagnosis, from a patient treated with antithyroid drugs. Receptors were obtained from a woman aged 25 to 39 with Graves disease. The CDR3 runs from the conserved cysteine through the conserved F or W. D genes are given only for firm matches. The listing skips clone size in some rows; elsewhere it reads once, few, many or a size class.

j_gene: TRBJ1-3
abundance: many
v_gene: TRBV2
d_gene: -
CDR3aa: CASQSSGNTIYF
CDR3nt: TGTGCCAGCCAGAGCTCTGGAAACACCATATATTTT

j_gene: TRBJ2-1
abundance: many
v_gene: TRBV7-3
d_gene: TRBD2
CDR3aa: CASSSTLAGYNEQFF
CDR3nt: TGTGCCAGCAGCTCCACACTAGCGGGCTACAATGAGCAGTTCTTC

j_gene: TRBJ2-7
abundance: -
v_gene: TRBV29-1
d_gene: -
CDR3aa: CSVGEGSLRNEQYF
CDR3nt: TGCAGCGTTGGAGAGGGGAGCCTTCGGAACGAGCAGTACTTC

j_gene: TRBJ2-7
abundance: many
v_gene: TRBV5-1
d_gene: -
CDR3aa: CASSLAAGPYEQYF
CDR3nt: TGCGCCAGCAGCTTGGCGGCAGGCCCCTACGAGCAGTACTTC

j_gene: TRBJ1-5
abundance: many
v_gene: TRBV7-2
d_gene: -
CDR3aa: CASSLDRGNQPQHF
CDR3nt: TGTGCCAGCAGCTTAGACAGGGGCAATCAGCCCCAGCATTTT

j_gene: TRBJ2-3
abundance: many
v_gene: TRBV18
d_gene: TRBD1
CDR3aa: CASSPPGQGLYTQYF
CDR3nt: TGTGCCAGCTCACCACCCGGACAGGGATTGTATACGCAGTATTTT

j_gene: TRBJ1-1
abundance: many
v_gene: TRBV12-3/TRBV12-4
d_gene: TRBD1
CDR3aa: CASSRRQGGRATEAFF
CDR3nt: TGTGCCAGCAGTAGGAGACAGGGAGGTCGAGCCACTGAAGCTTTCTTT

j_gene: TRBJ2-5
abundance: many
v_gene: TRBV28
d_gene: TRBD1
CDR3aa: CASRAAGQGATKTQYF
CDR3nt: TGTGCCAGCAGGGCAGCGGGACAGGGGGCTACAAAGACCCAGTACTTC

j_gene: TRBJ2-5
abundance: few
v_gene: TRBV20-1
d_gene: -
CDR3aa: CSAPGGTQETQYF
CDR3nt: TGCAGTGCACCTGGGGGGACCCAAGAGACCCAGTACTTC

j_gene: TRBJ2-1
abundance: many
v_gene: TRBV27
d_gene: -
CDR3aa: CASQTGTYNEQFF
CDR3nt: TGTGCCAGCCAGACAGGTACCTACAATGAGCAGTTCTTC

j_gene: TRBJ2-3
abundance: -
v_gene: TRBV7-9
d_gene: -
CDR3aa: CASSSSRLGLSDTQYF
CDR3nt: TGTGCCAGCAGCTCATCAAGACTAGGACTCTCAGATACGCAGTATTTT

j_gene: TRBJ2-2
abundance: many
v_gene: TRBV7-2
d_gene: -
CDR3aa: CASSFELSNTGELFF
CDR3nt: TGTGCCAGCAGCTTCGAGTTATCGAACACCGGGGAGCTGTTTTTT

j_gene: TRBJ1-5
abundance: many
v_gene: TRBV12-3/TRBV12-4
d_gene: -
CDR3aa: CASSPRHGQHQPQHF
CDR3nt: TGTGCCAGCAGCCCCCGACACGGCCAGCATCAGCCCCAGCATTTT

j_gene: TRBJ1-5
abundance: -
v_gene: TRBV20-1
d_gene: -
CDR3aa: CSATNTDYRPQHF
CDR3nt: TGCAGTGCTACGAACACGGATTATCGGCCCCAGCATTTT

j_gene: TRBJ2-7
abundance: many
v_gene: TRBV28
d_gene: TRBD2
CDR3aa: CASSFNGGTSGSHIYEQYF
CDR3nt: TGTGCCAGCAGTTTCAATGGGGGGACTAGCGGGAGCCACATCTACGAGCAGTACTTC

j_gene: TRBJ1-2
abundance: many
v_gene: TRBV30
d_gene: -
CDR3aa: CAWSRAQLYGYTF
CDR3nt: TGTGCCTGGAGTCGGGCCCAACTCTATGGCTACACCTTC

j_gene: TRBJ2-1
abundance: -
v_gene: TRBV4-1
d_gene: -
CDR3aa: CASSQQRAYYNEQFF
CDR3nt: TGCGCCAGCAGCCAACAAAGGGCCTACTACAATGAGCAGTTCTTC

j_gene: TRBJ1-2
abundance: few
v_gene: TRBV20-1
d_gene: TRBD1
CDR3aa: CSARGDRGRLYGYTF
CDR3nt: TGCAGTGCCAGGGGCGACAGGGGGCGTCTGTATGGCTACACCTTC

j_gene: TRBJ2-1
abundance: many
v_gene: TRBV11-2
d_gene: -
CDR3aa: CASSLEEGSGSYNEQFF
CDR3nt: TGTGCCAGCAGCTTAGAGGAAGGTTCAGGCTCCTACAATGAGCAGTTCTTC

j_gene: TRBJ2-7
abundance: -
v_gene: TRBV20-1
d_gene: -
CDR3aa: CSARTGEEVYEQYF
CDR3nt: TGCAGTGCTAGAACAGGGGAGGAGGTCTACGAGCAGTACTTC

j_gene: TRBJ2-2
abundance: -
v_gene: TRBV2
d_gene: -
CDR3aa: CASSVWADTGELVF
CDR3nt: TGTGCCAGCAGTGTTTGGGCGGACACCGGGGAGCTGGTTTTT

j_gene: TRBJ2-3
abundance: many
v_gene: TRBV12-3/TRBV12-4
d_gene: TRBD1
CDR3aa: CASSFQGAPTDTQYF
CDR3nt: TGTGCCAGCAGTTTCCAGGGGGCTCCCACAGATACGCAGTATTTT

j_gene: TRBJ2-1
abundance: many
v_gene: TRBV10-3
d_gene: TRBD2
CDR3aa: CAITAGLGSYNEQFF
CDR3nt: TGTGCCATCACCGCCGGACTAGGGTCCTACAATGAGCAGTTCTTC

j_gene: TRBJ2-7
abundance: few
v_gene: TRBV9
d_gene: TRBD2
CDR3aa: CASSTGTSGIYEQYF
CDR3nt: TGTGCCAGCAGCACCGGGACTAGCGGGATTTACGAGCAGTACTTC

j_gene: TRBJ2-2
abundance: few
v_gene: TRBV6-1
d_gene: -
CDR3aa: CASTANIDSGELFF
CDR3nt: TGTGCCAGCACCGCGAATATAGATTCCGGGGAGCTGTTTTTT

j_gene: TRBJ2-7
abundance: many
v_gene: TRBV6-5
d_gene: TRBD2
CDR3aa: CASSYLAGDYEQYF
CDR3nt: TGTGCCAGCAGTTACCTAGCGGGAGACTACGAGCAGTACTTC

j_gene: TRBJ2-7
abundance: many
v_gene: TRBV5-1
d_gene: TRBD2
CDR3aa: CASSGDPKGQYF
CDR3nt: TGTGCCAGCAGCGGGGACCCAAAAGGGCAGTACTTC

j_gene: TRBJ2-1
abundance: -
v_gene: TRBV4-1
d_gene: TRBD2
CDR3aa: CASSQEEGGPDYNEQFF
CDR3nt: TGCGCCAGCAGCCAAGAGGAGGGAGGGCCGGACTACAATGAGCAGTTCTTC

j_gene: TRBJ2-1
abundance: many
v_gene: TRBV11-2
d_gene: -
CDR3aa: CASSSTRGRGNEQFF
CDR3nt: TGTGCCAGCAGCTCCACTAGGGGGAGGGGAAATGAGCAGTTCTTC

j_gene: TRBJ2-3
abundance: many
v_gene: TRBV6-1
d_gene: -
CDR3aa: CATQHPWATSTDTQYF
CDR3nt: TGTGCCACCCAACACCCGTGGGCAACTAGCACAGATACGCAGTATTTT

j_gene: TRBJ2-1
abundance: many
v_gene: TRBV20-1
d_gene: TRBD2
CDR3aa: CSARGSGRSNEQFF
CDR3nt: TGCAGTGCTAGAGGGAGCGGGAGATCCAATGAGCAGTTCTTC

j_gene: TRBJ1-1
abundance: many
v_gene: TRBV12-3/TRBV12-4
d_gene: -
CDR3aa: CASGTGTEAFF
CDR3nt: TGTGCCAGCGGAACGGGCACTGAAGCTTTCTTT

j_gene: TRBJ2-7
abundance: many
v_gene: TRBV28
d_gene: -
CDR3aa: CASSYRVSYEQYF
CDR3nt: TGTGCCAGCAGTTACAGGGTTAGCTACGAGCAGTACTTC

j_gene: TRBJ2-3
abundance: many
v_gene: TRBV6-2/TRBV6-3
d_gene: -
CDR3aa: CASSLQADTQYF
CDR3nt: TGTGCCAGCAGTTTACAAGCAGATACGCAGTATTTT

j_gene: TRBJ1-2
abundance: -
v_gene: TRBV10-2
d_gene: TRBD1
CDR3aa: CASMRDSYGYTF
CDR3nt: TGCGCCAGCATGAGGGACAGCTATGGCTACACCTTC

j_gene: TRBJ2-1
abundance: many
v_gene: TRBV2
d_gene: -
CDR3aa: CASSLTRSYNEQFF
CDR3nt: TGTGCCAGCAGTTTGACTCGTTCCTACAATGAGCAGTTCTTC

j_gene: TRBJ2-6
abundance: -
v_gene: TRBV15
d_gene: -
CDR3aa: CATSLASGANVLTF
CDR3nt: TGTGCCACCAGTCTCGCTAGCGGGGCCAACGTCCTGACTTTC

j_gene: TRBJ2-1
abundance: few
v_gene: TRBV9
d_gene: -
CDR3aa: CASTVGSNSYNEQFF
CDR3nt: TGTGCCAGCACCGTTGGCAGTAACTCCTACAATGAGCAGTTCTTC

j_gene: TRBJ2-4
abundance: -
v_gene: TRBV4-1
d_gene: -
CDR3aa: CASSQVPGLAKNIQYF
CDR3nt: TGCGCCAGCAGCCAAGTCCCGGGACTAGCCAAAAACATTCAGTACTTC

j_gene: TRBJ1-1
abundance: many
v_gene: TRBV18
d_gene: TRBD1
CDR3aa: CASSPGTGQETLRAFF
CDR3nt: TGTGCCAGCTCACCGGGAACCGGACAGGAGACCTTGAGGGCTTTCTTT

j_gene: TRBJ2-7
abundance: many
v_gene: TRBV11-2
d_gene: -
CDR3aa: CASSLEAGRSYEQYF
CDR3nt: TGTGCCAGCAGCTTAGAGGCGGGAAGGTCCTACGAGCAGTACTTC